Shown below are 10 T cell receptor beta chains from a single sample sequenced in a study of T cell responses to AZD1222 COVID-19 vaccine. Profiled with immunoSEQ multiplex PCR; TCRdb holds only in-frame clones, not every one. The sample carries over 95,000 clones, about 85% recorded once. The sequencing used peripheral blood, collected on day 0 of AZD1222 vaccination. These receptors came from an adult in good health.

The rearrangement links TRBV7-9 to TRBJ1-2; 7 bases match TRBD1. This CDR3 is built from 14 residues. The germline CDR1 and CDR2 sequences are SEHNR and FQNEAQ (reference sequence). J lost 2 bases, V lost 5 bases, and 5 bases had no gene match. The CDR3 region has the DNA TGTGCCAGCAGCCCCCAGGGGGGGAACTATGGCTACACCTTC. This translates into CASSPQGGNYGYTF.

This sequence joins TRBV4-1 and TRBJ2-7; no definite D call. The V end lost 0 bases, the J end lost 0 bases, and 9 bases lay between the germline ends. This CDR3 has 15 residues. Per the germline V gene, CDR1 is MGHRA and CDR2 is YSYEKL. The CDR3 here is CASSQDSSYSYEQYV. The CDR3 DNA reads as TGCGCCAGCAGCCAAGATTCGTCCTACTCCTACGAGCAGTACGTC.

The CDR3 DNA reads as TGTGCCAGTAGTATGCAGGCCCAGCCCCAGCATTTT. It translates to CASSMQAQPQHF. The chain combines TRBV19 with TRBJ1-5, with D hard to call. V was shortened by 3 bases and J by 7 bases, with 7 bases between the two germline ends. Germline CDR1 and CDR2: LNHDA and SQIVND (reference sequence). CDR3 length: 12 residues.

This chain joins TRBV2 and TRBJ1-2; TRBD1 aligns across 9 bases. CDR3 size: 15 residues. Germline lookup yields CDR1 SNHLY and CDR2 FYNNEI. J lost 4 bases, V lost 6 bases, and 9 bases had no gene match. CDR3 coding DNA: TGTGCCAGCAGCTCCGGACAGGGGCTCTCCTATGGCTACACCTTC. Translation gives CASSSGQGLSYGYTF.

The chain has TRBV5-4 and TRBJ1-2, with D possibly TRBD1 on 5 matching bases. Germline-derived CDR1 and CDR2 are SGHNT and YYREEE (reference sequence). This CDR3 has 14 residues. The V end was cut by 2 bases, the J end by 2 bases, with 10 bases between. The CDR3: CASSLDSLNYGYTF. CDR3 sequence (DNA): TGTGCCAGCAGCTTAGACAGCCTAAACTATGGCTACACCTTC.

CDR3 coding DNA: TGTGCCAGCAGCTTAGGGCAGGGAGGCTCTGATGAAAAACTGTTTTTT. It codes for CASSLGQGGSDEKLFF. The chain links TRBV7-9 to TRBJ1-4, with D tentatively TRBD1 (5 bases). This CDR3 is 16 amino acids long. The germline V gene encodes CDR1 SEHNR and CDR2 FQNEAQ (reference sequence). V shed 1 base and J shed 6 bases, with 15 bases lying between them. Full variable domain (outside the CDR3, taken from reference TRBV7-9 and TRBJ1-4): DTGVSQNPRHKITKRGQNVTFRCDPISEHNRLYWYRQTLGQGPEFLTYFQNEAQLEKSRLLSDRFSAERPKGSFSTLEIQRTEQGDSAMYLCASSLGQGGSDEKLFFGSGTQLSVL.

The rearrangement links TRBV7-3 to TRBJ2-3; the match to TRBD1 covers 7 bases. In germline, CDR1 is SGHTA, CDR2 FQGTGA. Losses at the gene ends were 2 bases for V and 1 base for J; bases not matched to a gene: 0. The CDR3 runs to 14 residues. CDR3 sequence (DNA): TGTGCCAGCAGCTTAGGACAGGGCACAGATACGCAGTATTTT. This codes for CASSLGQGTDTQYF.

The V call is TRBV5-6, the J call TRBJ2-2; no firm D call. Trimming removed 0 bases from V and 9 bases from J, with 9 bases in between. The germline V gene encodes CDR1 SGHDT and CDR2 YYEEEE. The CDR3 is made up of 13 amino acids. CDR3: CASSLVGSRELFF. For the CDR3, the DNA is TGTGCCAGCAGCTTGGTAGGTAGCCGGGAGCTGTTTTTT.

J is TRBJ1-1 and V is TRBV3-1 (or the pseudogene TRBV3-2), with no clear D. This CDR3 is 15 amino acids long. Germline V CDR1 and CDR2: LGHDT, YNNKEL (reference sequence). V was pared by 0 bases and J by 3 bases, with 11 bases between. CDR3 protein: CASSQEPDVDTEAFF. CDR3 nucleotides: TGTGCCAGCAGCCAAGAGCCGGACGTGGACACTGAAGCTTTCTTT.

The V gene is TRBV7-9, the J gene TRBJ1-5, with 10 bases identical to TRBD1. CDR1 and CDR2 (germline): SEHNR, FQNEAQ (reference sequence). With V trimmed by 4 bases and J by 1 base, 1 base remained unmatched. The CDR3 totals 15 residues. The CDR3 is CASSWDRGSNQPQHF. The DNA of the CDR3 is TGTGCCAGCAGCTGGGACAGGGGAAGCAATCAGCCCCAGCATTTT.